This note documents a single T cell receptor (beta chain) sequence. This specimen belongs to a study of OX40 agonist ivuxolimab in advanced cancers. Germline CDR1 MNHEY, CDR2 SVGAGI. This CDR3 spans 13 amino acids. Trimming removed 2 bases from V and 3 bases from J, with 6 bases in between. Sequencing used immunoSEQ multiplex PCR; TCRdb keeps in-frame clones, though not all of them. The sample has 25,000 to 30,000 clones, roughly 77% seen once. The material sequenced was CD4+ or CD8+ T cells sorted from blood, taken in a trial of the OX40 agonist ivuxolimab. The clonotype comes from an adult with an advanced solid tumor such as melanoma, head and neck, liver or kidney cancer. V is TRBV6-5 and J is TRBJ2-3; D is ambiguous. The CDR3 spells CASSYQLTDTQYF. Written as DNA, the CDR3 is TGTGCCAGCAGTTACCAACTAACAGATACGCAGTATTTT.